These 10 T cell receptor beta chains came from one sample sequenced in a study of OX40 agonist ivuxolimab in advanced cancers. The repertoire was sequenced with immunoSEQ multiplex PCR; TCRdb's copy has only in-frame clones and lacks some. Seen here are about 72,000 clones, nearly 90% observed once, and the top ten hold about an eighth. The sample was CD4+ or CD8+ T cells sorted from blood, taken in a trial of the OX40 agonist ivuxolimab. The receptor source for this set is an adult with an advanced solid tumor such as melanoma, head and neck, liver or kidney cancer.

The chain joins TRBV7-3 to TRBJ2-3, with TRBD1 as a possible D gene (6 bases). Germline V gives CDR1 SGHTA, CDR2 FQGTGA. This CDR3 has 14 amino acids. Trimming left V 5 bases short and J 3 bases short, with 12 bases between. CDR3 in amino acids: CASSPPGTTDTQYF. The CDR3, as DNA: TGTGCCAGCAGCCCCCCGGGGACAACAGATACGCAGTATTTT.

V gene TRBV7-2 combines with J gene TRBJ2-5; no clear D. The V end lost 4 bases, the J end lost 4 bases, and 16 bases lay between the germline ends. This CDR3 spans 15 amino acids. Per the germline V gene, CDR1 is SGHTA and CDR2 is FQGNSA. CDR3 nucleotide sequence: TGTGCCAGCAGCTCATTGGGTGCAGCAGGAGAGACCCAGTACTTC. Amino acid sequence: CASSSLGAAGETQYF.

The gene calls are TRBV28 and TRBJ1-1; 8 nucleotides agree with TRBD1. V shed 4 bases, J shed 2 bases, and the junction held 6 bases outside the gene matches. Germline V gene data show CDR1 as MDHEN and CDR2 as SYDVKM. The CDR3 totals 15 residues. CDR3 in amino acids: CASSSWTGRNTEAFF. CDR3 coding DNA: TGTGCCAGCAGTTCGTGGACAGGGCGTAACACTGAAGCTTTCTTT.

The V gene is TRBV25-1, the J gene TRBJ2-7, with D possibly TRBD1 on 6 matching bases. Trimming removed 6 bases from V and 0 bases from J, with 15 bases in between. This CDR3 comprises 15 residues. CDR1 MGHDK and CDR2 SYGVNS come from the germline V gene. CDR3 residues: CASSSYRAGSYEQYF. The DNA of the CDR3 is TGTGCCAGCAGCTCGTACAGGGCTGGCTCCTACGAGCAGTACTTC.

The chain carries TRBV7-2 and TRBJ1-5; possible D gene TRBD1, 5 bases. V dropped 4 bases and J dropped 5 bases, with 9 bases sitting between them. The CDR3 length is 13 residues. Germline V gene data show CDR1 as SGHTA and CDR2 as FQGNSA. The CDR3 protein is CASSWQGDQPQHF. The CDR3, as DNA: TGTGCCAGCAGCTGGCAGGGTGATCAGCCCCAGCATTTT.

The chain carries TRBV7-9 and TRBJ2-1, with D possibly matching TRBD1 (6 bases). CDR3 length: 12 residues. V was trimmed by 2 bases and J by 8 bases, leaving 7 bases between them. The germline V gene encodes CDR1 SEHNR and CDR2 FQNEAQ (reference sequence). The CDR3 DNA reads as TGTGCCAGCAGCTTAACAGGGCATGAGCAGTTCTTC. Translating gives CASSLTGHEQFF. The full variable domain, completed using reference TRBV7-9 and TRBJ2-1, is DTGVSQNPRHKITKRGQNVTFRCDPISEHNRLYWYRQTLGQGPEFLTYFQNEAQLEKSRLLSDRFSAERPKGSFSTLEIQRTEQGDSAMYLCASSLTGHEQFFGPGTRLTVL.

The chain has TRBV19 and TRBJ1-4, with D possibly being TRBD1 (5 bases). V gave up 2 bases and J gave up 6 bases, with 10 bases separating them. Germline assignment: CDR1 LNHDA and CDR2 SQIVND (reference sequence). The CDR3 runs 14 residues. The CDR3 nucleotides are TGTGCCAGTAGTATAACCGGGGGGGATGAAAAACTGTTTTTT. It translates to CASSITGGDEKLFF. The complete variable domain, with remaining parts taken from reference TRBV19 and TRBJ1-4, reads DGGITQSPKYLFRKEGQNVTLSCEQNLNHDAMYWYRQDPGQGLRLIYYSQIVNDFQKGDIAEGYSVSREKKESFPLTVTSAQKNPTAFYLCASSITGGDEKLFFGSGTQLSVL.

The gene calls are TRBV4-2 and TRBJ2-7, with 7 bases identical to TRBD2. The CDR3 contains 14 residues. Germline CDR1 LGHNA, CDR2 YNFKEQ. J lost 5 bases, V lost 1 base, and 5 bases had no gene match. The CDR3, as DNA: TGTGCCAGCAGCCAAGCCTGGACTAGTGACGAGCAGTACTTC. It yields the protein CASSQAWTSDEQYF.

The rearrangement uses TRBV6-6 and TRBJ2-3; tentative D call: TRBD1 (5 bases). Trimming took off 6 bases at V and 0 bases at J, with 13 bases between the two ends. CDR1 and CDR2 (germline): MNHNY, SVGAGI (reference sequence). The CDR3 covers 15 residues. CDR3 sequence: CASSRRQGSTDTQYF. CDR3 DNA: TGTGCCAGCAGCCGGCGCCAGGGCAGCACAGATACGCAGTATTTT.

The rearrangement uses TRBV5-8 and TRBJ2-3, with D possibly being TRBD1 or TRBD2 (5 bases each). This CDR3 comprises 15 residues. Germline CDR1 reads SGHTS; CDR2 reads YDEGEE. The ends were cut back, 5 bases at V and 5 bases at J, with 18 bases in the middle. The CDR3 coding sequence is TGTGCCAGCAGTACCGGGACCCTCGCGAGAGATACGCAGTATTTT. It is translated as CASSTGTLARDTQYF.